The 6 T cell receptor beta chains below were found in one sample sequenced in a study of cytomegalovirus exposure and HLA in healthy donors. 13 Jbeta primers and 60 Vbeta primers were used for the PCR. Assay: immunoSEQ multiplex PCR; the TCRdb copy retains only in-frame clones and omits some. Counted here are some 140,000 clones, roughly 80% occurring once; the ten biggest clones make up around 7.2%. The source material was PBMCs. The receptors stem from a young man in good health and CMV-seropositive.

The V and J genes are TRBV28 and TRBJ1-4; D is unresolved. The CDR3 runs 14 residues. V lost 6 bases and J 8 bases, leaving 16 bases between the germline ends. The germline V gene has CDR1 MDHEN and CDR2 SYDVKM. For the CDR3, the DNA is TGTGCCAGCAGCTTCTCCCCTTCGGTAGAAAAACTGTTTTTT. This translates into CASSFSPSVEKLFF.

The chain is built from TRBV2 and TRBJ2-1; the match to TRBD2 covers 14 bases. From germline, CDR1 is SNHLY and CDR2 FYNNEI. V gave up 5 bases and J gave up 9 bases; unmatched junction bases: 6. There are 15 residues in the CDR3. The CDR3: CASSKTSGGDGEQFF. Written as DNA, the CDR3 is TGTGCCAGCAGTAAGACTAGCGGGGGGGACGGTGAGCAGTTCTTC.

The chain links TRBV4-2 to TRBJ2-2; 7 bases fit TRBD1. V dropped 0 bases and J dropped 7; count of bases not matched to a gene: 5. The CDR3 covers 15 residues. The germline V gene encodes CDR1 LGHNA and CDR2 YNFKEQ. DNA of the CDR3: TGTGCCAGCAGCCAAGATGAGGGGGCCTTCGGGGAGCTGTTTTTT. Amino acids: CASSQDEGAFGELFF.

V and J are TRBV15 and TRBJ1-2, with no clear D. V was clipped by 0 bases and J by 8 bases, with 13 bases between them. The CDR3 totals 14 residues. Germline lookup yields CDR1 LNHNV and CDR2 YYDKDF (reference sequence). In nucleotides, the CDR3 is TGTGCCACCAGCAGAGATCTACCACAGAACGGCTACACCTTC. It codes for CATSRDLPQNGYTF.

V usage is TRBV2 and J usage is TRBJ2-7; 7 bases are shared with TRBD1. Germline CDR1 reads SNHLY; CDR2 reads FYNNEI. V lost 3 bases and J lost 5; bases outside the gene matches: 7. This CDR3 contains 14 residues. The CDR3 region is CASSDSTGEDEQYF. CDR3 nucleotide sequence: TGTGCCAGCAGTGATTCAACAGGGGAAGACGAGCAGTACTTC.

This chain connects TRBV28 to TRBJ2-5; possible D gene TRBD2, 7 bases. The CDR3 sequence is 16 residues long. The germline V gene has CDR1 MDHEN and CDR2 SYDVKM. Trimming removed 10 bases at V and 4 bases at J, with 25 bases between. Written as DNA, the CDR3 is TGTGCCACCACACTCTTGGCCGGGGGGCAGGGAGAGACCCAGTACTTC. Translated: CATTLLAGGQGETQYF.